What follows describes a single T cell receptor beta chain. J was trimmed by 6 bases and V by 0 bases; bases with no gene match: 4. The length of the CDR3 is 14 residues. Germline CDR1 SGHRS, CDR2 YFSETQ. The data originate from a study of blood T cell repertoires in COVID-19. Participants reported their clinical history, and cohort assignment relied on those reports. Only in-frame clones appear in the TCRdb table, and some are missing; sequencing was by immunoSEQ multiplex PCR. The table lists roughly 300,000 clones, about 85% of them singletons. This clonotype was sampled from a woman under 40 who had recovered from COVID-19. Sequenced material: PBMCs or T cells enriched from blood (not recorded which). The chain combines TRBV5-1 with TRBJ1-1; TRBD1 aligns across 8 bases. In DNA form, the CDR3 reads TGCGCCAGCAGCTTGGGGGACAGGAAGGCTGAAGCTTTCTTT. Translating it yields CASSLGDRKAEAFF.